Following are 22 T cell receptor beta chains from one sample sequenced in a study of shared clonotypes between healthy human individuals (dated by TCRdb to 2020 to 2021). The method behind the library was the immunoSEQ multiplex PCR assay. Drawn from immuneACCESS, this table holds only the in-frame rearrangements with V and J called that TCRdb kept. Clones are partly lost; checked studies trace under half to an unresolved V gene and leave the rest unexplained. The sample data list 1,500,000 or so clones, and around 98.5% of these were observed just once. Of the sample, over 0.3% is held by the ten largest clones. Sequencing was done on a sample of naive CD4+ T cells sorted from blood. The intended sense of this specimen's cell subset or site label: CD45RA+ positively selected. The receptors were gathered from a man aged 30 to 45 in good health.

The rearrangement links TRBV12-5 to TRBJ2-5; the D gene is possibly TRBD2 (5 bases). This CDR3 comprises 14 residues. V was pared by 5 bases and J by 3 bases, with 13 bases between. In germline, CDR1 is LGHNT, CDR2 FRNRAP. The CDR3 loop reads CASGPPDGEETQYF. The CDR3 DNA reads TGTGCTAGTGGTCCCCCGGACGGGGAAGAGACCCAGTACTTC.

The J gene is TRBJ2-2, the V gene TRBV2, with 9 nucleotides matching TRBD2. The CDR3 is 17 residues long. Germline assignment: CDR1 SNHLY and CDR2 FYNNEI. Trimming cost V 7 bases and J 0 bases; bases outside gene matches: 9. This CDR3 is CASTWTSVIANTGELFF. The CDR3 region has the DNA TGTGCCAGCACCTGGACTAGCGTGATTGCGAACACCGGGGAGCTGTTTTTT. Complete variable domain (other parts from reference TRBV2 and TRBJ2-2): EPEVTQTPSHQVTQMGQEVILRCVPISNHLYFYWYRQILGQKVEFLVSFYNNEISEKSEIFDDQFSVERPDGSNFTLKIRSTKLEDSAMYFCASTWTSVIANTGELFFGEGSRLTVL.

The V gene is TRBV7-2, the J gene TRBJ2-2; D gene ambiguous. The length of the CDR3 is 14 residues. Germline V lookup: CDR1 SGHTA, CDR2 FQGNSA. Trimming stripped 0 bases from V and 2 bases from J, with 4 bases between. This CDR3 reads CASSLAANTGELFF. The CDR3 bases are TGTGCCAGCAGCTTAGCAGCAAACACCGGGGAGCTGTTTTTT.

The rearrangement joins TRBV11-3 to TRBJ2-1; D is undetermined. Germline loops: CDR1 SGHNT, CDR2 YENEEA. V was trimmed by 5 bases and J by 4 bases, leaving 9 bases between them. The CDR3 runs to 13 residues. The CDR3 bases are TGTGCCAGCAGCCGGTGGGGATACAATGAGCAGTTCTTC. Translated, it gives CASSRWGYNEQFF.

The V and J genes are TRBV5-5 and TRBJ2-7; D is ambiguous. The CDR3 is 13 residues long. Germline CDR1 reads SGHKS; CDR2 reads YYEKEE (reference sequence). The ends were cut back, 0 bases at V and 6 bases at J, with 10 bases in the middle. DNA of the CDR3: TGTGCCAGCAGCTTGGTTAGGACCTCCGAGCAGTACTTC. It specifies CASSLVRTSEQYF.

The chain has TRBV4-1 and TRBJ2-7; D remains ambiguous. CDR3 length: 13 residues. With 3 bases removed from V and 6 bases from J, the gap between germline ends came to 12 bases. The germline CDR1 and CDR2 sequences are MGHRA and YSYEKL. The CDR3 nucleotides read TGCGCCAGCAGCCACCAAGCCGTCGGCGAGCAGTACTTC. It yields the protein CASSHQAVGEQYF.

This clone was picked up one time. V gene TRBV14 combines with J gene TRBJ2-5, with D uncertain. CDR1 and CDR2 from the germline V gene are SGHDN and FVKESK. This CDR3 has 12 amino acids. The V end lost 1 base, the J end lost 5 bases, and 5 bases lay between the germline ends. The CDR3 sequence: CASSQGMETQYF. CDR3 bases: TGTGCCAGCAGCCAAGGAATGGAGACCCAGTACTTC.

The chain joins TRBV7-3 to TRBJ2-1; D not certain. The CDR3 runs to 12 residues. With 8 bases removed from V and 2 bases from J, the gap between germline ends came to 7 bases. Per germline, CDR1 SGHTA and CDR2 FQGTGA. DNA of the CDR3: TGTGCCAGCGGCCCTACCTACAATGAGCAGTTCTTC. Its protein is CASGPTYNEQFF.

The DNA of the CDR3 is TGTGCCAGCTCACGGGGACTAGCGGGAGGCCGGGACAATGAGCAGTTCTTC. As protein: CASSRGLAGGRDNEQFF. The chain joins TRBV18 to TRBJ2-1; 15 bases map to TRBD2. The CDR3 has 17 amino acids. CDR1 and CDR2 from the germline V gene are KGHSH and LQKENI. J was trimmed by 5 bases and V by 4 bases; bases with no gene match: 6. Variable domain in full (rest from reference TRBV18 and TRBJ2-1): NAGVMQNPRHLVRRRGQEARLRCSPMKGHSHVYWYRQLPEEGLKFMVYLQKENIIDESGMPKERFSAEFPKEGPSILRIQQVVRGDSAAYFCASSRGLAGGRDNEQFFGPGTRLTVL.

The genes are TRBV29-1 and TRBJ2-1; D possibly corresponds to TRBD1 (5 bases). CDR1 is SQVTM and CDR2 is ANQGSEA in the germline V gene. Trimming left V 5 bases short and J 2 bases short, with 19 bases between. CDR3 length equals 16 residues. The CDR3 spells CSVLGVDRITYNEQFF. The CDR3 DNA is TGCAGCGTTCTTGGGGTAGACAGAATAACCTACAATGAGCAGTTCTTC.

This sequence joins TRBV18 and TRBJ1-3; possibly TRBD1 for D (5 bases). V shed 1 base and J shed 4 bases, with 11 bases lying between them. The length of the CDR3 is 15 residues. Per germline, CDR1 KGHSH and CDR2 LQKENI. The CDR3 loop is CASSPLQGLGNTIYF. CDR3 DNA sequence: TGTGCCAGCTCACCACTCCAGGGCCTAGGAAACACCATATATTTT.

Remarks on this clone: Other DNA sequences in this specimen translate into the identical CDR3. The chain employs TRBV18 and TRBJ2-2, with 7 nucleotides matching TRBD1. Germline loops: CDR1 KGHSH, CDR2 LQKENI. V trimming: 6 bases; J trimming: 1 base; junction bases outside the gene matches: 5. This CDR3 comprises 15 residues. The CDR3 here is CASSPGTVNTGELFF. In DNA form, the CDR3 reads TGTGCCAGCTCTCCCGGGACAGTGAACACCGGGGAGCTGTTTTTT.

In nucleotides, the CDR3 is TGTGCCAGCAGCATTAACCAGGCAGGGCATTACGAGCAGTACTTC. It is translated as CASSINQAGHYEQYF. The J gene is TRBJ2-7, the V gene TRBV11-2, with a tentative D call TRBD1 (5 bases). This CDR3 is 15 amino acids long. The germline V gene has CDR1 SGHAT and CDR2 FQNNGV. V lost 5 bases and J lost 4, with 18 bases in between.

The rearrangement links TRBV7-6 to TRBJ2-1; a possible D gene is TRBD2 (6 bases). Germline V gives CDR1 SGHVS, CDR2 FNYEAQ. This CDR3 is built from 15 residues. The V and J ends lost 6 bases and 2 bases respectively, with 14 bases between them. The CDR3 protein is CASRRSGGAYNEQFF. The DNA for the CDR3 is TGTGCCAGCAGGAGGAGCGGAGGGGCCTACAATGAGCAGTTCTTC.

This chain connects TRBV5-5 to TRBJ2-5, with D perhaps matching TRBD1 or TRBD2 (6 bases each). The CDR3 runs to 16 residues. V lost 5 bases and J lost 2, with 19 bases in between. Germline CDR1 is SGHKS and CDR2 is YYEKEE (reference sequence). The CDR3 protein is CASSQMARGLQETQYF. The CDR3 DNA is TGTGCCAGCAGTCAAATGGCCAGGGGACTTCAAGAGACCCAGTACTTC.

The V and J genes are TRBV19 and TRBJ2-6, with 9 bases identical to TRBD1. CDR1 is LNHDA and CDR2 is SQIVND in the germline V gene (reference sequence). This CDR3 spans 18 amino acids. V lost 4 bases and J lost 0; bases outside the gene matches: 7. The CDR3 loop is CASSTTSGQGSGANVLTF. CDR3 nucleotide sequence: TGTGCCAGTAGTACGACTTCGGGACAGGGCTCTGGGGCCAACGTCCTGACTTTC.

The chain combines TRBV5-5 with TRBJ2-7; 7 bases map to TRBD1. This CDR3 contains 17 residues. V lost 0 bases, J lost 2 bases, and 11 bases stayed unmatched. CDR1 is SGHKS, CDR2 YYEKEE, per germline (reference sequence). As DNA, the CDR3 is TGTGCCAGCAGCTTGGCGACAGGGCCAGGGGCCACCTACGAGCAGTACTTC. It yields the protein CASSLATGPGATYEQYF.

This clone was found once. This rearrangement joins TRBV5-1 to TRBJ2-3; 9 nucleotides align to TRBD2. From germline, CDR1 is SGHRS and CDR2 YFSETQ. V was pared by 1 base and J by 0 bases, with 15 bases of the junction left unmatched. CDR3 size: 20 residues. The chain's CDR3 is CASSLRTGTSSLTSTDTQYF. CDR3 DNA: TGCGCCAGCAGCTTGCGAACCGGGACTAGCTCTCTGACAAGCACAGATACGCAGTATTTT.

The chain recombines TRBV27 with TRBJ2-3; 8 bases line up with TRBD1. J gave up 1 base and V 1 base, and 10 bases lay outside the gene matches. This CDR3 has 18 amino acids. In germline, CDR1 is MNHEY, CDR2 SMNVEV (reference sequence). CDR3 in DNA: TGTGCCAGCAGTTTATTTTGGTCAGGGGGCAAAGGCACAGATACGCAGTATTTT. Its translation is CASSLFWSGGKGTDTQYF.

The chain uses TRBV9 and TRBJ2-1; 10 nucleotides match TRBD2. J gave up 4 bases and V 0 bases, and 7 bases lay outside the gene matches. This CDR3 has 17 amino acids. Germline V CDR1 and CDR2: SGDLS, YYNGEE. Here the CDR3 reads CASSVDGAGGPYNEQFF. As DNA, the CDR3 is TGTGCCAGCAGCGTAGATGGAGCGGGAGGGCCGTACAATGAGCAGTTCTTC. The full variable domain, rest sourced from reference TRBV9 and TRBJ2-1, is DSGVTQTPKHLITATGQRVTLRCSPRSGDLSVYWYQQSLDQGLQFLIQYYNGEERAKGNILERFSAQQFPDLHSELNLSSLELGDSALYFCASSVDGAGGPYNEQFFGPGTRLTVL.

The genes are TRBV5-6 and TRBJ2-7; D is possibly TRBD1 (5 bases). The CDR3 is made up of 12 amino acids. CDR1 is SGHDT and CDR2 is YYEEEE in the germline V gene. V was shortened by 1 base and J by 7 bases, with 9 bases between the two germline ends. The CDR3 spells CASSLPGWEQYF. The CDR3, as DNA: TGTGCCAGCAGCTTGCCAGGGTGGGAGCAGTACTTC.

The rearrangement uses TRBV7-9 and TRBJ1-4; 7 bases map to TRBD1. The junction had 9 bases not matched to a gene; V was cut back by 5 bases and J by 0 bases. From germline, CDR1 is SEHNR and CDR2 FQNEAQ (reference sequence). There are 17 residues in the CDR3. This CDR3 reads CASSMTGLRATNEKLFF. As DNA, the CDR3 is TGTGCCAGCAGCATGACAGGGTTGCGGGCAACTAATGAAAAACTGTTTTTT.